The clone carrying this T cell receptor beta chain was counted a single time. Combining a sample-barcoded 5' primer with a J-beta primer mix, a second PCR ran for 7 to 11 cycles. A tag from a template-switch adaptor with 12 random nucleotides marked each cDNA molecule. All samples yielded 2.5 million or more CDR3-containing paired-end reads. TCRdb passed the 5' RACE reads through MiXCR, listing each CDR3 protein once. The data hold 700,000 to 1,000,000 distinct CDR3 sequences, with 44% observed a single time. This entry comes from a study of blood T cells in healthy people across ages. Trimming took 2 bases from V and 0 from J, leaving 11 bases between them. CDR3 length equals 16 residues.

The receptor was derived from a man in his sixties in good health. This chain connects TRBV12-3 or TRBV12-4 to TRBJ1-3; D not resolved. Sequenced input: blood. The CDR3 here is CASSLLVGVSGNTIYF. CDR3 in DNA: TGTGCCAGCAGTTTACTTGTCGGGGTCTCTGGAAACACCATATATTTT.